This record covers a single T cell receptor beta chain. With 3 bases removed from V and 0 bases from J, the gap between germline ends came to 9 bases. The CDR3 is 14 residues long. Germline assignment: CDR1 LNHDA and CDR2 SQIVND (reference sequence). Sequencing used immunoSEQ multiplex PCR; TCRdb keeps in-frame clones, though not all of them. The table shows roughly 30,000 clones, with 93% occurring only once. This sample was taken from a study of blood T cell repertoires in COVID-19. Turning to the study itself: Sources were T cells, B-cell-depleted T cells, or PBMCs; the material itself was cDNA or gDNA.

V and J are TRBV19 and TRBJ2-7, with D possibly matching TRBD2 (5 bases). The TCR was taken from a human donor in a cohort sampled during active COVID-19. Sequenced sample: peripheral blood. The CDR3 DNA reads TGTGCCAGTAGTATTCGGGATTCCTCCTACGAGCAGTACTTC. It is translated as CASSIRDSSYEQYF.